This T cell receptor beta chain was recorded in a study of radiation and T cells in renal cell carcinoma. Study-wide findings and caveats: Top tumor clonotypes rose in blood 2 weeks post-radiation, then contracted.

Time point of the sample: blood 2 weeks post-SBRT. Treatment specified: 15 Gy SBRT to primary tumor, nephrectomy 4 weeks later. Serial blood draws occurred at baseline and 2 and 4 weeks post-SBRT. Remarks on this clone: Its antigen is still unknown.

In germline, CDR1 is SGHTS, CDR2 YDEGEE. Trimming took 6 bases from V and 6 from J, leaving 12 bases between them. The CDR3 has 13 amino acids. The table came from immunoSEQ multiplex PCR; TCRdb's copy has only in-frame clones and leaves some out. This table has 160,000 or so clones, 80% to 90% appearing once. V gene TRBV5-8 combines with J gene TRBJ1-4; no clear D gene. The sequenced sample was blood, obtained from a patient whose treatment included radiotherapy and nephrectomy. The origin of this receptor is a woman between 50 and 59 years old with renal cell carcinoma. CDR3 coding DNA: TGTGCCAGCATCAAGGACCACTATGAAAAACTGTTTTTT. Translated: CASIKDHYEKLFF.